What follows describes a single T cell receptor beta chain. Its antigen is not yet known. No clone much larger than this one lies a single base away; base qualities are absent. This sample stems from a study of cytomegalovirus exposure and HLA in healthy donors (dated by TCRdb to the late 2010s). Some background on the complete study: An earlier analysis of roughly 500 of the donors reported under 300 Gb of sequence data and 117 million unique TCR beta sequences obtained from 150 million to 200 million T cells. A later analysis re-analyzed previously published TCR beta repertoires from 600 to 850 donors and added high-resolution HLA genotyping to study TCR occurrence patterns. A separate validation cohort of roughly 110 different subjects was used in addition to the roughly 640-subject first cohort. Among some 410 genotyped donors of the cohort, an average of roughly 230,000 unique TCR beta nucleotide sequences was sequenced per donor, of which roughly 17% were non-productive. The T cell repertoires of 670 or so subjects were profiled by immunosequencing and related to cytomegalovirus serostatus. Typing coverage varied by locus: roughly 629-630 donors for A, B, C, DRB1 and DQB1; roughly 560 for DQA1; over 600 for DPA1; around 450 for DPB1. Of the 350 to 450 genotyped donors, over 80% were placed in the genetic ancestry cluster associated with self-reported Caucasian donors. Because of strong linkage in the cohort, roughly five DR-DQ haplotypes were treated as single units for association and clustering. High-throughput TCR immunosequencing, statistical association of individual TCRs with disease status, and machine learning were combined to predict cytomegalovirus infection status. Class I and class II HLA loci were covered by the typing at four-digit resolution. The study aimed to test whether cataloging public T cell receptors could reveal signatures of past pathogen exposure. All discovery cohort repertoires had been generated using a single sequencing platform. About 280 gigabases of sequencing data and around 85 million unique TCR sequences made up an early release that covered some 640 HLA-typed donors. Alongside the repertoire data, information on donor age, sex, ethnicity and CMV serostatus was compiled. In an earlier analysis of roughly 600 of the donors, high-throughput TCR beta sequencing was used to judge whether each TCR beta V gene segment behaved as functional or pseudogenic. Genome-wide SNP genotypes for about three fifths of the roughly 700 donors were used in a later genetic analysis, which treated that subset as a discovery cohort. Rather than drawing on any new phenotypic data, the later analysis identified candidate immune exposures from TCR beta sequences and the way those sequences occurred across donors.

The method behind the library was the immunoSEQ multiplex PCR assay. A mixture of 60 forward primers for TCR Vbeta segments and 13 reverse primers for TCR Jbeta segments was used in the multiplex PCR. Amplification of the CDR3 region of rearranged TCR beta genes was performed with a multiplex PCR assay on genomic DNA. The Illumina HiSeq System was used to sequence the amplified TCR beta libraries as 87-base-pair reads. The source study handled its data this way. A later analysis counted tens of millions of unique TCR beta chains across the 640 or so repertoires, and approximately 11 million of these chains were shared by at least two donors. Raw reads were error-corrected and collapsed into unique sequences by a nearest-neighbor algorithm in which closely related sequences were merged to remove PCR and sequencing errors. Alignment of CDR3 sequences to IMGT reference sequences was used to assign V, D and J gene segments. For a sequence to be retained, a match of at least six nucleotides to both a V gene segment and a J gene segment was required. A rearrangement was called productive if the CDR3 had no stop codons and remained in frame with V and J, and every other rearrangement was called non-productive. CDR3 was defined by IMGT convention, running from the second conserved V-encoded cysteine to the conserved J-encoded phenylalanine. In an earlier analysis of roughly 610 of the donors, sequences lacking an unambiguous match to a single V gene segment were excluded. An earlier analysis of 500 to 600 of the donors classified V segments as functional when productive rearrangements were above 56.7% and as segregating when the standard deviation between donors was above 5%. A statistical classification framework was built for diagnosing cytomegalovirus status from the catalog of TCR beta chain sequences. In a later analysis, V and J genes were assigned by comparing TCR nucleotide sequences against IMGT/GENE-DB human TR gene sequences. Using the TCRdist pipeline, a later analysis assigned CDR3 sequences along with most-parsimonious VDJ recombination scenarios. In a later analysis, every TCR beta chain was defined by the combination of its CDR3 amino acid sequence and its V-gene family, and reads without a unique V-gene family were dropped. To address suspected cross-contamination and a sequencing artifact, a later analysis removed 450 to 700 highly shared, low-generation-probability nucleotide sequences. For each public chain, a later analysis derived a clonal expansion index from normalized ranks of inferred template counts within each repertoire. Generation probabilities in a later analysis came from a VDJ recombination model fitted to out-of-frame rearrangements, and those results were checked against IGoR. In a later analysis, TCR-TCR, TCR-HLA and TCR-CMV co-occurrence was scored with hypergeometric tests, and a repertoire-size bias correction was applied to TCR pairs. False discovery rates were estimated in a later analysis by permuting HLA or CMV assignments 20 times. In a later analysis, co-occurring TCRs were grouped with DBSCAN, and TCRdist sequence similarity was added when clustering was performed within HLA-allele-positive subsets. Repertoires with fewer than 30,000 or more than 120,000 public chains, plus five repertoires with anomalous nucleotide sharing, were excluded from co-occurrence clustering. TCRdb limited this immuneACCESS table to in-frame rearrangements with V and J called. A share of clones is missing; checked studies link under half to unresolved V genes, and the rest is unexplained. That table is the source of V, J and clone size, and D and trimming were worked out from the DNA. A total of roughly 150,000 clones appear in this sample, about 80% of them only once. Roughly 14% of the sample comes from the top ten.

Paper-wide results and their limitations: Some IMGT-functional V segments, including TRBV6-2 and TRBV6-3, could not be distinguished by the 87-base-pair reads and were therefore excluded. Strong co-occurrence of HLA alleles, especially DR and DQ, made assigning TCR associations to individual alleles difficult. A later analysis reported that several top co-occurrence clusters appeared linked to parvovirus B19, influenza, CMV and Epstein-Barr virus. At a false discovery rate of 0.05, a later analysis linked approximately 18,000 TCR beta sequences to specific HLA alleles. Because counts were too low, some 17 rarely observed V segments, including chromosome 9 orphons, were left out of the earlier analysis of a few hundred of the donors. The authors suggested that the approach could potentially be generalized to other disease states and immunological phenotypes. A later genetic analysis associated a missense DCLRE1C variant with V-gene and J-gene trimming of TCR beta chains, and an independent cohort replicated the association. A few of the identified cytomegalovirus-associated TCR beta chains were confirmed in vitro to be specific for cytomegalovirus antigens. According to a later genetic analysis, donors in an Asian-associated ancestry cluster had fewer N-insertions in productive TCRs than the approximately 710-donor mean. Immune exposure information for the cohort was limited to CMV serostatus. In this cohort, only TCR beta chains were sequenced, and detectable features were limited by the absence of alpha or paired-chain data. In an earlier analysis of several hundred of the donors, most TCR beta V segments were observed in productive rearrangements about 90% or about 30% of the time, broadly matching IMGT annotations. A cluster of highly shared sequence variants was judged likely to be a technical artifact of the sequencing pipeline. Compared with equally common non-associated chains, HLA-associated TCR beta chains in a later analysis were more clonally expanded and had lower generation probabilities. In a later analysis, most CMV-associated TCR beta chains were found to appear HLA-restricted, with HLA associations seemingly driven largely by CMV exposure. A further reported finding was that TCR beta sequences accurately predicted the HLA-A and HLA-B alleles for most subjects in the first cohort. Presence/absence analyses assumed roughly uniform sequencing depth across donors, an assumption that may not hold. Linkage disequilibrium might explain the correlated functional status among segregating V segments, but an unknown experimental factor could not be ruled out. The study listed 150 to 200 TCR beta chains as associated with cytomegalovirus. The classifier was reported to diagnose cytomegalovirus status with high specificity and sensitivity in both the original cohort and the validation cohort. In a later analysis, TCR association rates were found to vary across HLA loci, with the most associated TCRs seen for DRB1 alleles and the fewest for HLA-C alleles. Most TCR sequences were seen in very few donors, while some public TCRs were found in many individuals. Because HLA typing was unavailable for some donors at each locus, only the typed subset was used in association tests.

The cohort was made up of about 670 healthy bone marrow donors. All cohort members were sampled while nominally healthy, although unrecorded immune exposures were likely present. The donor tested CMV seronegative, placing the donor among the 350 to 400 seronegative members of the cohort. Every donor gave a peripheral blood sample, and the peripheral blood mononuclear cells from that sample were used for TCR beta sequencing. Genomic DNA extraction from the blood cell samples was performed with the Qiagen DNeasy Blood Extraction Kit. V is shortened by 0 bases, J by 2 bases, and the region joining them spans 11 bases. The CDR3 goes from the cysteine to the phenylalanine over 15 residues. Just CDR3 DNA is preserved here, 45 bases in frame from base 1. CDR1 and CDR2 (SGHNT, YYREEE) derive from the germline V gene (reference sequence).

Source material: PBMCs. The sequence came from a woman in her thirties or forties in good health and CMV-seronegative. In this chain, TRBV5-4 is recombined with TRBJ2-5, with a tentative D gene TRBD2 over 5 matching bases. The bases read TGTGCCAGCAGCTTGGGGACTCCGGGTCAAGAGACCCAGTACTTC. The encoded protein is CASSLGTPGQETQYF.